Listed here are 18 T cell receptor beta chains from one sample, sequenced in a study of T cell responses to AZD1222 COVID-19 vaccine (dated by TCRdb to about 2021). Library generation was performed with the immunoSEQ multiplex PCR assay. TCRdb took this table from immuneACCESS and kept in-frame rearrangements with V and J called. Such tables lack part of the clones; where checked against another copy, unresolved V genes explain under half of the gap, and the rest is unexplained. This sample has about 62,000 clones in its table, and roughly three quarters of those were observed once. The ten largest clones represent over 11% of the sample. The sample's time point label is to be understood as: baseline before first vaccination. Source: peripheral blood, taken on day 0 of AZD1222 vaccination. The receptors were gathered from an adult in good health.

The count of this clone is one. The V call is TRBV3-1 (or the pseudogene TRBV3-2), the J call TRBJ2-5, with D unclear. CDR1 is LGHDT, CDR2 YNNKEL, per germline (reference sequence). CDR3 length: 12 amino acids. Trimming took off 0 bases at V and 5 bases at J, with 4 bases between the two ends. The CDR3 DNA reads TGTGCCAGCAGCCAAGATCCGGAGACCCAGTACTTC. It encodes CASSQDPETQYF.

The chain links TRBV7-3 to TRBJ1-5; tentative D call: TRBD1 (5 bases). Germline CDR1 reads SGHTA; CDR2 reads FQGTGA. The CDR3 extends over 13 amino acids. The germline V and J ends were trimmed by 4 bases and 9 bases, with 13 bases remaining between them. CDR3 residues: CASSSSRGRPQHF. The CDR3 bases are TGTGCCAGCAGCTCCTCGAGGGGAAGGCCCCAGCATTTT.

This chain connects TRBV9 to TRBJ1-3; no definite D call. Per the germline V gene, CDR1 is SGDLS and CDR2 is YYNGEE. V lost 3 bases and J 1 base, leaving 8 bases between the germline ends. The CDR3 is 14 amino acids. This CDR3 reads CASSAGDSGNTIYF. The CDR3 DNA sequence: TGTGCCAGCAGCGCCGGGGATTCTGGAAACACCATATATTTT.

The chain joins TRBV27 to TRBJ2-7; no reliable D call. V was pared by 8 bases and J by 1 base, with 18 bases between. Germline CDR1 is MNHEY and CDR2 is SMNVEV (reference sequence). The CDR3 loop spans 15 amino acids. CDR3: CASRPQPTYSYEQYF. The CDR3 region has the DNA TGTGCCAGCCGCCCCCAGCCGACCTATTCCTACGAGCAGTACTTC.

V and J are TRBV3-1 (or the pseudogene TRBV3-2) and TRBJ2-7, with TRBD2 as a possible D gene (5 bases). This CDR3 contains 15 residues. Trimming left V 0 bases short and J 0 bases short, with 9 bases between. Germline CDR1 is LGHDT and CDR2 is YNNKEL (reference sequence). The CDR3 loop reads CASSQDRGFSYEQYF. The CDR3 DNA follows: TGTGCCAGCAGCCAAGATCGGGGTTTCTCCTACGAGCAGTACTTC.

There are a few counts of this clone. V is TRBV6-5 and J is TRBJ1-6; D is possibly TRBD1 (5 bases). Germline CDR1 MNHEY, CDR2 SVGAGI. The CDR3 totals 13 residues. V was trimmed by 6 bases and J by 7 bases, leaving 10 bases between them. CDR3 sequence: CASRTAANSPLHF. In DNA form, the CDR3 reads TGTGCCAGCAGGACAGCCGCCAATTCACCCCTCCACTTT.

The V and J genes are TRBV5-4 and TRBJ1-6; D is unclear. Per germline, CDR1 SGHNT and CDR2 YYREEE (reference sequence). There are 13 residues in the CDR3. Trimming stripped 0 bases from V and 8 bases from J, with 6 bases between. Here the CDR3 reads CASSLEWDSPLHF. Here the CDR3 DNA reads TGTGCCAGCAGCTTGGAATGGGATTCACCCCTCCACTTT.

The chain employs TRBV4-1 and TRBJ1-5; no clear D. The length of the CDR3 is 15 residues. Looked up from germline, CDR1 is MGHRA and CDR2 is YSYEKL. Trimming removed 10 bases at V and 0 bases at J, with 16 bases between. The CDR3 here is CATRATYYSNQPQHF. The CDR3 bases are TGCGCCACCAGAGCGACATATTATAGCAATCAGCCCCAGCATTTT.

This rearrangement joins TRBV3-1 (or the pseudogene TRBV3-2) to TRBJ2-2, with 8 bases aligning to TRBD1. The CDR3 is made up of 15 amino acids. The germline gives CDR1 LGHDT, CDR2 YNNKEL (reference sequence). Trimming at V came to 3 bases and at J to 3 bases, leaving 3 bases not matched to a gene. The CDR3 nucleotides read TGTGCCAGCAGCCAGCGACAGGGGTACACCGGGGAGCTGTTTTTT. It codes for CASSQRQGYTGELFF.

This chain links TRBV7-2 with TRBJ1-4; D may be TRBD1 (5 bases). CDR3 length: 15 residues. The germline CDR1 and CDR2 sequences are SGHTA and FQGNSA. The V and J ends lost 7 bases and 8 bases respectively, with 20 bases between them. As DNA, the CDR3 is TGTGCCAGCACTCCCGGCGGGGGTATATACGAAAAACTGTTTTTT. This translates into CASTPGGGIYEKLFF.

The chain joins TRBV13 to TRBJ2-1; either TRBD1 or TRBD2 may fit D (5 bases each). Trimming pared 3 bases from V and 8 bases from J, leaving 8 bases between. This CDR3 has 12 amino acids. CDR1 is PRHDT, CDR2 FYEKMQ, per germline (reference sequence). The CDR3 DNA follows: TGTGCCAGCAGCTTCCAGGGAGATGAGCAGTTCTTC. Translating it yields CASSFQGDEQFF.

The chain has TRBV29-1 and TRBJ1-3; D ambiguous. CDR3 length: 13 amino acids. V lost 2 bases, J lost 1 base, and 6 bases lay in between. Germline loops: CDR1 SQVTM, CDR2 ANQGSEA. CDR3 nucleotide sequence: TGCAGCGTTGAACTCATTTCTGGAAACACCATATATTTT. Translation gives CSVELISGNTIYF.

V usage is TRBV6-6 and J usage is TRBJ2-2; 7 bases align to TRBD1. The ends lost 10 bases at V and 2 bases at J; junction bases unmatched: 7. Germline V lookup: CDR1 MNHNY, CDR2 SVGAGI (reference sequence). This CDR3 is built from 14 residues. The CDR3 bases are TGTGCCACCTGGGGACAGACTAACACCGGGGAGCTGTTTTTT. This gives the protein CATWGQTNTGELFF.

The table lists this clone with a count of one. The chain links TRBV5-1 to TRBJ1-1, with D maybe TRBD1 (5 bases). Germline loops: CDR1 SGHRS, CDR2 YFSETQ. The CDR3 totals 13 residues. With 3 bases removed from V and 2 bases from J, the gap between germline ends came to 8 bases. The CDR3 DNA is TGCGCCAGCAGCTCGGACAAAAACACTGAAGCTTTCTTT. This translates into CASSSDKNTEAFF.

The V call is TRBV6-4, the J call TRBJ2-2; either TRBD1 or TRBD2 may fit D (5 bases each). The V gene's germline CDR1 is MRHNA and CDR2 SNTAGT. V dropped 3 bases and J dropped 6 bases, with 5 bases sitting between them. This CDR3 has 12 amino acids. Here the CDR3 DNA reads TGTGCCAGCAGTGAGGGGGCCGGGGAGCTGTTTTTT. Encoded protein: CASSEGAGELFF.

The V and J genes are TRBV19 and TRBJ1-2; 8 bases match TRBD1. In germline, CDR1 is LNHDA, CDR2 SQIVND (reference sequence). With V trimmed by 4 bases and J by 8 bases, 6 bases remained unmatched. CDR3 length: 13 residues. CDR3 region: CASSRTGSGGYTF. DNA of the CDR3: TGTGCCAGTAGTAGGACAGGGTCTGGGGGCTACACCTTC.

This clone was detected ten times or more. The rearrangement joins TRBV9 to TRBJ2-4; 9 nucleotides agree with TRBD2. The CDR3 totals 14 residues. V lost 0 bases to trimming and J lost 13 bases; unmatched junction nucleotides: 8. Germline-derived CDR1 and CDR2 are SGDLS and YYNGEE. The CDR3 spells CASSVEGSGGPQYF. The CDR3 nucleotides read TGTGCCAGCAGCGTAGAAGGTAGCGGGGGCCCGCAGTACTTC. The variable domain in full, completed from reference TRBV9 and TRBJ2-4, reads DSGVTQTPKHLITATGQRVTLRCSPRSGDLSVYWYQQSLDQGLQFLIQYYNGEERAKGNILERFSAQQFPDLHSELNLSSLELGDSALYFCASSVEGSGGPQYFGAGTRLSVL.

This clone was seen only a few times. This chain joins TRBV28 and TRBJ1-5; maybe TRBD1 (5 bases). Germline assignment: CDR1 MDHEN and CDR2 SYDVKM. The CDR3 is 13 residues long. Trimming took 6 bases from V and 4 from J, leaving 10 bases between them. This CDR3 is CASRGVSNQPQHF. CDR3 bases: TGTGCCAGCAGAGGGGTATCTAATCAGCCCCAGCATTTT.